The 29 T cell receptor beta chains below come from one sample, sequenced in a study of cytomegalovirus exposure and HLA in healthy donors. The PCR ran on 60 Vbeta and 13 Jbeta primers. Generated by immunoSEQ multiplex PCR, the TCRdb table keeps only in-frame clones and is missing some. The table includes more than 85,000 clones, around 80% detected once. Input material: PBMCs. The receptors stem from a man aged 25-40 years in good health and CMV-seropositive.

The gene calls are TRBV5-6 and TRBJ1-1; TRBD1 matches 7 bases. Per the germline V gene, CDR1 is SGHDT and CDR2 is YYEEEE. This CDR3 spans 14 amino acids. The trim removed 3 bases at V and 7 bases at J, leaving 9 bases unmatched. The CDR3 sequence: CASSSNIRDSEAFF. In DNA form, the CDR3 reads TGTGCCAGCAGCTCCAACATCAGGGACAGTGAAGCTTTCTTT. Supplemented by reference TRBV5-6 and TRBJ1-1, the full variable domain reads DAGVTQSPTHLIKTRGQQVTLRCSPKSGHDTVSWYQQALGQGPQFIFQYYEEEERQRGNFPDRFSGHQFPNYSSELNVNALLLGDSALYLCASSSNIRDSEAFFGQGTRLTVV.

This chain connects TRBV27 to TRBJ1-3, with 8 bases identical to TRBD1. V gave up 5 bases and J gave up 4 bases; unmatched junction bases: 4. Germline V gene data show CDR1 as MNHEY and CDR2 as SMNVEV (reference sequence). CDR3 length: 14 residues. As DNA, the CDR3 is TGTGCCAGCAGTCAGGGGGCGCTCGGAAACACCATATATTTT. Its protein is CASSQGALGNTIYF.

This chain joins TRBV11-2 and TRBJ2-7, with TRBD1 as a possible D gene (8 bases). The V and J ends lost 11 bases and 4 bases respectively, with 21 bases between them. Germline CDR1 reads SGHAT; CDR2 reads FQNNGV. The CDR3 has 14 residues. This CDR3 is CASLGGDRSYEQYF. CDR3 DNA sequence: TGTGCCTCGCTAGGGGGGGACAGGAGTTACGAGCAGTACTTC.

The V gene is TRBV5-4, the J gene TRBJ1-5; the D gene is possibly TRBD1 (5 bases). CDR3 length: 14 residues. Germline assignment: CDR1 SGHNT and CDR2 YYREEE (reference sequence). V dropped 0 bases and J dropped 6 bases, with 10 bases sitting between them. CDR3 coding DNA: TGTGCCAGCAGCTTGGAAGGGGTTGGTCAGCCCCAGCATTTT. Residues: CASSLEGVGQPQHF.

This clone appeared a few times. The chain employs TRBV5-6 and TRBJ1-3; D uncertain. CDR3 length: 16 residues. V lost 0 bases, J lost 0 bases, and 10 bases lay in between. The germline CDR1 and CDR2 sequences are SGHDT and YYEEEE. The CDR3 DNA sequence: TGTGCCAGCAGCTTGGGACGTCGGAGCTCTGGAAACACCATATATTTT. It yields the protein CASSLGRRSSGNTIYF.

The chain recombines TRBV9 with TRBJ1-1; TRBD1 matches 8 bases. The CDR3 is made up of 16 amino acids. Germline lookup yields CDR1 SGDLS and CDR2 YYNGEE. The J segment lost 0 bases and the V segment lost 4 bases, leaving 8 bases of the junction unmatched. The CDR3 region has the DNA TGTGCCAGCAGCCCCCGGGCAGGGGGCATGAACACTGAAGCTTTCTTT. It is translated as CASSPRAGGMNTEAFF. The full variable domain, its missing parts supplied by reference TRBV9 and TRBJ1-1, is DSGVTQTPKHLITATGQRVTLRCSPRSGDLSVYWYQQSLDQGLQFLIQYYNGEERAKGNILERFSAQQFPDLHSELNLSSLELGDSALYFCASSPRAGGMNTEAFFGQGTRLTVV.

V is TRBV9 and J is TRBJ1-5; D is ambiguous. The CDR3 contains 15 residues. Trimming stripped 4 bases from V and 7 bases from J, with 18 bases between. Germline V gene sequence: CDR1 SGDLS, CDR2 YYNGEE. This CDR3 is CASSPRADPGQPQHF. CDR3 coding DNA: TGTGCCAGCAGCCCTCGGGCGGATCCGGGGCAGCCCCAGCATTTT.

CDR3 nucleotides: TGTGCCAGCAGGCCCCCCGGGACAGGGGATTCACCCCTCCACTTT. It is translated as CASRPPGTGDSPLHF. The chain carries TRBV7-9 and TRBJ1-6; 10 positions agree with TRBD1. The junction had 7 bases not matched to a gene; V was cut back by 6 bases and J by 8 bases. Germline V gene lookup returns CDR1 SEHNR and CDR2 FQNEAQ (reference sequence). The CDR3 has 15 amino acids.

V and J are TRBV5-1 and TRBJ2-2, with TRBD2 matching over 7 bases. Per germline, CDR1 SGHRS and CDR2 YFSETQ. This CDR3 is built from 16 residues. The V and J ends lost 5 bases and 5 bases, in that order; junction bases with no gene match: 12. The chain's CDR3 is CASSRAAGDNTGELFF. CDR3 in DNA: TGCGCCAGCAGTAGGGCCGCGGGGGATAATACCGGGGAGCTGTTTTTT.

This clone was counted a few times. The V call is TRBV5-4, the J call TRBJ2-5, with 9 bases aligning to TRBD1. V lost 4 bases and J lost 2; bases outside the gene matches: 3. The CDR3 is 14 amino acids. Per the germline V gene, CDR1 is SGHNT and CDR2 is YYREEE (reference sequence). This chain's CDR3 is CASSLGTGQETQYF. DNA of the CDR3: TGTGCCAGCAGCCTGGGGACAGGGCAAGAGACCCAGTACTTC.

This clone came up a few times. The genes are TRBV2 and TRBJ2-3; TRBD2 is a possible D gene (6 bases). Germline V gene data show CDR1 as SNHLY and CDR2 as FYNNEI. V shed 7 bases and J shed 2 bases, with 16 bases lying between them. The CDR3 has 15 residues. The CDR3 sequence is CASKERWEVTDTQYF. CDR3 nucleotide sequence: TGTGCCAGCAAAGAAAGGTGGGAGGTCACAGATACGCAGTATTTT.

The chain recombines TRBV30 with TRBJ1-2, with 9 bases fitting TRBD1. CDR1 is GTSNPN and CDR2 is SVGIG in the germline V gene (reference sequence). The CDR3 is 13 amino acids. Germline trimming cut 3 bases from V and 4 bases from J; bases unmatched to any gene: 3. The CDR3 loop reads CAWSGDRAYGYTF. CDR3 in DNA: TGTGCCTGGAGCGGGGACAGGGCCTATGGCTACACCTTC.

This clone was recorded a few times. The V call is TRBV27, the J call TRBJ2-1; 11 bases fit TRBD2. Germline values: CDR1 MNHEY, CDR2 SMNVEV (reference sequence). Unmatched junction bases numbered 6, after V lost 2 bases and J lost 0 bases. The CDR3 spans 18 residues. The CDR3 nucleotides read TGTGCCAGCAGTTTAAGGGCTAGCGGGGGGTACTCCTACAATGAGCAGTTCTTC. It specifies CASSLRASGGYSYNEQFF.

This clone was observed a handful of times. The chain recombines TRBV7-2 with TRBJ2-3; D is unresolved. The V end lost 5 bases, the J end lost 0 bases, and 6 bases lay between the germline ends. CDR1 and CDR2 from the germline V gene are SGHTA and FQGNSA. The CDR3 is 13 residues long. The CDR3 nucleotides are TGTGCCAGCAGCCCGGAGAGCACAGATACGCAGTATTTT. It is translated as CASSPESTDTQYF.

The J gene is TRBJ1-1, the V gene TRBV6-5; no reliable D call. V was trimmed by 5 bases and J by 8 bases, leaving 15 bases between them. The CDR3 is made up of 13 amino acids. Germline V gene data show CDR1 as MNHEY and CDR2 as SVGAGI. CDR3 in amino acids: CASSSHSRGEAFF. The CDR3 DNA follows: TGTGCCAGCAGTAGTCATTCACGCGGCGAAGCTTTCTTT.

The chain couples TRBV6-1 to TRBJ1-3, with D perhaps TRBD1 (5 bases). CDR3 size: 15 residues. V lost 9 bases and J 0 bases, leaving 15 bases between the germline ends. The germline CDR1 and CDR2 sequences are MNHNS and SASEGT. The CDR3 is CASTGLPNSGNTIYF. CDR3 nucleotides: TGTGCCAGTACGGGACTGCCTAACTCTGGAAACACCATATATTTT.

The gene calls are TRBV5-5 and TRBJ2-2; 7 nucleotides align to TRBD1. V was pared by 0 bases and J by 7 bases, with 6 bases of the junction left unmatched. The CDR3 runs to 15 residues. Germline V gene lookup returns CDR1 SGHKS and CDR2 YYEKEE (reference sequence). The CDR3 spells CASSLGRGLDGELFF. As DNA, the CDR3 is TGTGCCAGCAGCTTGGGTAGGGGGCTTGACGGGGAGCTGTTTTTT.

The chain carries TRBV5-4 and TRBJ2-7; 12 bases line up with TRBD1. V shed 1 base and J 5 bases; nucleotides not matched to a gene: 4. Germline loops: CDR1 SGHNT, CDR2 YYREEE (reference sequence). The CDR3 sequence is 15 residues long. The CDR3 sequence: CASSLWGQGAHEQYF. Written as DNA, the CDR3 is TGTGCCAGCAGCTTGTGGGGACAGGGGGCGCACGAGCAGTACTTC. Supplemented by reference TRBV5-4 and TRBJ2-7, the full variable domain reads ETGVTQSPTHLIKTRGQQVTLRCSSQSGHNTVSWYQQALGQGPQFIFQYYREEENGRGNFPPRFSGLQFPNYSSELNVNALELDDSALYLCASSLWGQGAHEQYFGPGTRLTVT.

This chain links TRBV4-3 with TRBJ2-2, with D unclear. CDR3 length: 14 amino acids. Germline values: CDR1 LGHNA, CDR2 YSLEER. V shed 0 bases and J shed 6 bases, with 8 bases lying between them. CDR3 bases: TGCGCCAGCAGCCAAGATTTGTCCGCCGGGGAGCTGTTTTTT. Translation: CASSQDLSAGELFF.

V usage is TRBV9 and J usage is TRBJ2-1; 9 bases fit TRBD2. CDR1 and CDR2 from the germline V gene are SGDLS and YYNGEE. V shed 3 bases, J shed 9 bases, and the junction held 16 bases outside the gene matches. The CDR3 totals 17 residues. Here the CDR3 reads CASSGGMGERGAFEQFF. The CDR3 nucleotides read TGTGCCAGCAGCGGGGGCATGGGGGAGCGGGGGGCTTTTGAGCAGTTCTTC.

This clone was counted between two and nine times. The genes are TRBV10-3 and TRBJ1-2; possibly TRBD1 for D (5 bases). Trimming took 4 bases from V and 4 from J, leaving 10 bases between them. The V gene's germline CDR1 is ENHRY and CDR2 SYGVKD. The CDR3 is made up of 13 amino acids. The CDR3 region is CAISGEGPYGYTF. The CDR3, as DNA: TGTGCCATCAGTGGGGAGGGGCCCTATGGCTACACCTTC.

The CDR3 spells CASSLATGMNTEAFF. Here the CDR3 DNA reads TGTGCCAGCAGCTTAGCGACAGGGATGAACACTGAAGCTTTCTTT. This chain connects TRBV7-9 to TRBJ1-1, with 7 bases aligning to TRBD1. Germline loops: CDR1 SEHNR, CDR2 FQNEAQ (reference sequence). The CDR3 contains 15 residues. Germline trimming cut 0 bases from V and 0 bases from J; bases unmatched to any gene: 1.

This clone was seen a single time. V and J are TRBV18 and TRBJ2-1, with D possibly TRBD2 on 5 matching bases. Germline CDR1 KGHSH, CDR2 LQKENI. With 4 bases removed from V and 4 bases from J, the gap between germline ends came to 14 bases. The CDR3 length is 15 residues. DNA of the CDR3: TGTGCCAGCTCACTTCACATGGAGGATTACAATGAGCAGTTCTTC. Its protein is CASSLHMEDYNEQFF.

This clone was recorded only once. Other nucleotide sequences in the sample specify the same CDR3. The chain links TRBV4-3 to TRBJ1-2, with D unclear. The CDR3 spans 14 residues. Germline V lookup: CDR1 LGHNA, CDR2 YSLEER. Trimming left V 0 bases short and J 2 bases short, with 7 bases between. CDR3: CASSQESRNYGYTF. DNA of the CDR3: TGCGCCAGCAGCCAAGAATCCCGGAACTATGGCTACACCTTC.

The rearrangement joins TRBV9 to TRBJ2-2, with D tentatively TRBD1 (6 bases). V was shortened by 4 bases and J by 9 bases, with 16 bases between the two germline ends. The CDR3 length is 14 residues. Germline V gene lookup returns CDR1 SGDLS and CDR2 YYNGEE. Here the CDR3 reads CASSLVQGHRELFF. CDR3 sequence (DNA): TGTGCCAGCAGCCTTGTACAGGGACACCGGGAGCTGTTTTTT.

J is TRBJ1-6 and V is TRBV9; a possible D gene is TRBD1 (6 bases). Trimming took 2 bases from V and 6 from J, leaving 9 bases between them. CDR1 is SGDLS and CDR2 is YYNGEE in the germline V gene. This CDR3 has 14 residues. In DNA form, the CDR3 reads TGTGCCAGCAGCGTGAAGGGGGTTAATTCACCCCTCCACTTT. Protein: CASSVKGVNSPLHF.

This clone was picked up a small number of times. The chain uses TRBV7-8 and TRBJ2-7; 9 nucleotides line up with TRBD1. Germline V gives CDR1 SGHVS, CDR2 FQNEAQ. Trimming cost V 1 base and J 0 bases; bases outside gene matches: 4. CDR3 length equals 16 residues. The CDR3 coding sequence is TGTGCCAGCAGCTTAGGGGGACAGGGTTACTCCTACGAGCAGTACTTC. Translation: CASSLGGQGYSYEQYF.

This clone was seen once. This rearrangement joins TRBV27 to TRBJ2-3; 9 positions match TRBD2. With 2 bases clipped from V and 14 bases from J, the junction kept 5 bases outside the gene matches. Germline V gene sequence: CDR1 MNHEY, CDR2 SMNVEV (reference sequence). The CDR3 has 12 residues. Written as DNA, the CDR3 is TGTGCCAGCAGTTTAAGCGGGGGGCAGAGGTATTTT. Its protein product is CASSLSGGQRYF.

This rearrangement joins TRBV11-2 to TRBJ1-5; D is unclear. Per germline, CDR1 SGHAT and CDR2 FQNNGV. This CDR3 is built from 15 residues. Trimming pared 2 bases from V and 0 bases from J, leaving 8 bases between. The CDR3 nucleotides read TGTGCCAGCAGCTTATGGCAGAATAGCAATCAGCCCCAGCATTTT. Translated, it gives CASSLWQNSNQPQHF.